Below, 14 T cell receptor beta chains from the same sample are listed, as sequenced in a study of T-cell reconstitution after alpha-beta-depleted transplantation in children. Construction of the TCRbeta library involved unique molecular identifiers. TCRdb recomputed calls from the PCR reads with MiXCR, one row per CDR3 protein. Of about 480,000 distinct CDR3 sequences detected, around 12% appear once; the ten largest clones hold around 5.6%. This material consisted of PBMCs from the stem cell graft donor, taken from the stem cell graft. The receptor set was obtained from a human donor who donated a stem cell graft to a child with combined immunodeficiency.

This clonotype was seen ten or more times. CDR3 nucleotides: TGTGCCAGCAGTTTAGATGGGGACACAGATACGCAGTATTTT. Its protein is CASSLDGDTDTQYF. J is TRBJ2-3 and V is TRBV12-3 or TRBV12-4, with D uncertain. V dropped 1 base and J dropped 2 bases, with 7 bases sitting between them. This CDR3 has 14 amino acids.

This clonotype was picked up many times. The chain employs TRBV6-2 or TRBV6-3 and TRBJ2-2; D assignment may be TRBD1 or TRBD2 (5 bases each). This CDR3 has 14 amino acids. Germline CDR1 and CDR2: MNHEY and SVGEGT. Trimming took off 3 bases at V and 6 bases at J, with 11 bases between the two ends. CDR3 in DNA: TGTGCCAGCAGTTATAGTTTGGGGGCCGGGGAGCTGTTTTTT. It specifies CASSYSLGAGELFF.

This clonotype appeared many times. The chain has TRBV12-3 or TRBV12-4 and TRBJ1-1; TRBD1 matches at 8 bases. V lost 3 bases to trimming and J lost 6 bases; unmatched junction nucleotides: 6. CDR3 size: 14 residues. The CDR3, as DNA: TGTGCCAGCAGTTTCCAGGGGGCGAAGGCTGAAGCTTTCTTT. Amino acids: CASSFQGAKAEAFF.

Ten or more counts support this clonotype. CDR3 DNA: TGTGCCAGCAGCTTAGCGAGCAGGGGCACCGTCTACGAGCAGTACTTC. Translating it yields CASSLASRGTVYEQYF. The rearrangement joins TRBV7-8 to TRBJ2-7, with a tentative D call TRBD1 (6 bases). Trimming pared 0 bases from V and 3 bases from J, leaving 15 bases between. CDR1 and CDR2 from the germline V gene are SGHVS and FQNEAQ. This CDR3 comprises 16 residues. Based on the CDR3 plus reference TRBV7-8 and TRBJ2-7, the full variable domain is GAGVSQSPRYKVAKRGQDVALRCDPISGHVSLFWYQQALGQGPEFLTYFQNEAQLDKSGLPSDRFFAERPEGSVSTLKIQRTQQEDSAVYLCASSLASRGTVYEQYFGPGTRLTVT.

This chain links TRBV4-3 with TRBJ1-2, with D maybe TRBD1 (5 bases). CDR3 length equals 18 residues. Trimming cost V 0 bases and J 4 bases, with 21 bases left between them. Germline lookup yields CDR1 LGHNA and CDR2 YSLEER. The CDR3 nucleotides are TGCGCCAGCAGCCAAGATCTCGGGGCAGTAGACCCTAGCTATGGCTACACCTTC. Translating gives CASSQDLGAVDPSYGYTF.

The rearrangement uses TRBV5-1 and TRBJ1-1; D is uncertain. In germline, CDR1 is SGHRS, CDR2 YFSETQ. The CDR3 spans 15 residues. Trimming shortened V by 1 base and J by 1 base, and 11 bases separated the two germline ends. The CDR3 reads CASSLPGARNTEAFF. CDR3 nucleotides: TGCGCCAGCAGCTTGCCAGGAGCTCGGAACACTGAAGCTTTCTTT.

Many counts were recorded for this clonotype. CDR3 in amino acids: CASSQEDESADTQYF. The CDR3 region has the DNA TGTGCCAGCAGCCAAGAGGACGAGAGTGCGGATACGCAGTATTTT. V is TRBV4-2 and J is TRBJ2-3, with D unclear. V was cut by 0 bases and J by 6 bases, with 13 bases left in between. CDR1 is LGHNA, CDR2 YNFKEQ, per germline. The CDR3 consists of 15 residues.

This clonotype has a handful of counts. The chain is built from TRBV10-3 and TRBJ1-6; D unclear. This CDR3 has 16 residues. The V end lost 3 bases, the J end lost 0 bases, and 9 bases lay between the germline ends. Germline V gene sequence: CDR1 ENHRY, CDR2 SYGVKD. In DNA, the CDR3 is TGTGCCATCAGTGATGGGGTAACCTCCTATAATTCACCCCTCCACTTT. It encodes CAISDGVTSYNSPLHF.

V is TRBV12-3 or TRBV12-4 and J is TRBJ2-1, with D maybe TRBD2 (5 bases). V gave up 5 bases and J gave up 0 bases, with 8 bases separating them. CDR3 size: 14 residues. In nucleotides, the CDR3 is TGTGCCAGCAGTCCGGGGTTCTCCTACAATGAGCAGTTCTTC. Amino acids: CASSPGFSYNEQFF.

V gene TRBV7-3 combines with J gene TRBJ2-3; TRBD2 aligns across 9 bases. The CDR3 contains 15 residues. The germline CDR1 and CDR2 sequences are SGHTA and FQGTGA. Germline trimming cut 4 bases from V and 1 base from J; bases unmatched to any gene: 3. CDR3 residues: CASSSLAGRTDTQYF. DNA for the CDR3: TGTGCCAGCAGCTCTCTAGCGGGGCGCACAGATACGCAGTATTTT.

Many counts were recorded for this clonotype. The rearrangement joins TRBV24-1 to TRBJ2-6; a weak D match, TRBD2 (5 bases). Germline V lookup: CDR1 KGHDR, CDR2 SFDVKD. Trimming removed 9 bases at V and 2 bases at J, with 10 bases between. The CDR3 totals 14 residues. CDR3 loop: CATGAGAGANVLTF. CDR3 in DNA: TGTGCCACCGGAGCCGGGGCTGGGGCCAACGTCCTGACTTTC.

V gene TRBV27 combines with J gene TRBJ1-2; 8 bases align to TRBD1. The CDR3 consists of 15 residues. The V segment lost 2 bases and the J segment 7 bases; nucleotides outside the gene matches: 9. Per the germline V gene, CDR1 is MNHEY and CDR2 is SMNVEV (reference sequence). This CDR3 is CASSLSGWTGIGYTF. CDR3 in DNA: TGTGCCAGCAGTTTAAGTGGGTGGACAGGGATTGGCTACACCTTC.

This chain uses TRBV20-1 with TRBJ1-2; no clear D gene. Trimming stripped 1 base from V and 4 bases from J, with 4 bases between. Germline assignment: CDR1 DFQATT and CDR2 SNEGSKA (reference sequence). CDR3 length equals 11 residues. This CDR3 is CSARGAYGYTF. DNA of the CDR3: TGCAGTGCTAGAGGGGCCTATGGCTACACCTTC.

This clonotype was found many times. The V call is TRBV27, the J call TRBJ2-3; 13 positions agree with TRBD2. The junction had 4 bases not matched to a gene; V was cut back by 5 bases and J by 2 bases. CDR1 is MNHEY, CDR2 SMNVEV, per germline (reference sequence). The CDR3 is made up of 16 amino acids. The CDR3 reads CASSQLAGGNTDTQYF. Written as DNA, the CDR3 is TGTGCCAGCAGTCAACTAGCGGGAGGGAACACAGATACGCAGTATTTT.